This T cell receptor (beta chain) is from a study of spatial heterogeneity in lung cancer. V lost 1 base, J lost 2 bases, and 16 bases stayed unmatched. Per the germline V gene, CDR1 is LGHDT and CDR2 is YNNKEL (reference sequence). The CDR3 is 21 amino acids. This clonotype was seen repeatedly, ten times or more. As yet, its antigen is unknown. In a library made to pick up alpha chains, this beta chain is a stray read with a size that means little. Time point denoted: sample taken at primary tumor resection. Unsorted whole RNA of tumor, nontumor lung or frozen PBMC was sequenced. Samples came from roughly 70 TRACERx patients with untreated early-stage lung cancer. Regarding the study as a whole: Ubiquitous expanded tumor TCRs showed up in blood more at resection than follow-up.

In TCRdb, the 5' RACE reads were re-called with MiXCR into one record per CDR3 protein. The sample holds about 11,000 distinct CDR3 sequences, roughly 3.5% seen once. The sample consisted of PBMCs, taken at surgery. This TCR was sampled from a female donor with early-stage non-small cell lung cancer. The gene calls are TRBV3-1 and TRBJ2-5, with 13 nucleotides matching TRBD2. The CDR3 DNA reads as TGTGCCAGCAGCCAAGGCTCCCACACGGGACTAGCGGGGTTGGTACAAGAGACCCAGTACTTC. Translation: CASSQGSHTGLAGLVQETQYF.